The TCR beta chain described here comes from a study of shared T cell receptors in the human thymus (dated by TCRdb to the early 2020s). At the level of the whole study: The study examined how self-reactive, shared T-cell receptor alpha chains are generated in the human thymus.

In the case of this clone: No cognate antigen has been identified for it. Base quality data are lacking; no much larger clone is found one base away.

The library was obtained by the immunoSEQ multiplex PCR assay. TCRdb took over this immuneACCESS table, retaining in-frame rearrangements with V and J assigned. Such tables are incomplete; in checked studies, under half of the missing clones stem from an unresolved V gene, and the remainder is unexplained. The table for this sample lists hundreds of thousands of clones; 70% to 90% of them were counted only once. Over 0.008% of the sample is taken by the ten largest. These data were likewise used in another study, on human thymus T cells. The second source states: The donors were immunologically healthy infants in Finland who had open corrective cardiac surgery for congenital heart defects. Thymus tissue was obtained as surgical resects removed during corrective cardiac surgery. V and J gene segment usage appeared biased in both thymic and peripheral blood repertoires. According to the related research, thymic TCR repertoires were highly overlapping among unrelated individuals. The study used eight infant thymus samples plus four related peripheral blood samples to characterize TCR alpha and beta repertoires. Donor ages ranging from about 7 to 244 days were recorded, and roughly six male and a couple of female infants were included in the cohort. Thymocytes were mechanically released from the tissue and were stored as pellets of roughly 10-32 million cells at -70 degrees C. A QIAsymphony instrument was used to extract genomic DNA from the frozen cell pellets. Using the immunoSEQ multiplex PCR assay, the TCRB and TCRAD loci were amplified from a standardized quantity of quality-controlled genomic DNA. The amplicons covered the V(D)J region and were long enough to include the CDR3 and to identify the V and J genes. The commercial immunoSEQ service was used to sequence amplicons on an Illumina platform. Primer bias and sequencing errors were corrected using previously described methods, and TCRAD and TCRB definitions followed the IMGT database. immunoSEQ Analyzer 3.0 and VDJTools were used for repertoire analysis, which covered basic statistics, V/J segment usage, diversity estimates, rarefaction and pairwise overlap. Chao1, ChaoE, Efron-Thisted, Shannon and inverse Simpson indices were used to estimate diversity, which was also estimated on datasets down-sampled to the smallest sample. For repertoire overlap, CDR3 nucleotide sequence, V gene and J gene had to match strictly, and clustering was done by Jaccard-based multidimensional scaling. On average, approximately 790,000 unique TCRB clonotypes were obtained from thymus samples, compared with approximately 84,000 from blood samples.

Material for sequencing was thymocytes. The sequence was collected from a boy under two years old with a congenital heart defect. Donor details come from another sample of the same person, matched by shared clones.

In nucleotides, the sequence is TGTGCCATCAGGCCCGGCCGGACAGCGAACACTGAAGCTTTCTTT. This yields the protein CAIRPGRTANTEAFF. Here the chain combines TRBV10-3 and TRBJ1-1; the D gene is possibly TRBD1, with 6 bases matching. The CDR3 starts with the cysteine, ends with the phenylalanine, and has 15 residues. This entry keeps only the CDR3 DNA: 45 bases, framed from base 1. The germline ends are 15 bases apart after V is trimmed by 6 bases and J by 1 base. From the germline V gene, CDR1 is ENHRY and CDR2 is SYGVKD.